The 17 T cell receptor beta chains below were found in one sample sequenced in a study of blood T cell repertoires in COVID-19. Sequencing used immunoSEQ multiplex PCR; TCRdb keeps in-frame clones, though not all of them. Of roughly 410,000 clones detected, roughly 90% appear once; the ten largest clones hold roughly 1.2%. The specimen was peripheral blood. Source of these receptors: a man aged 40-49 years with acute or convalescent COVID-19.

This clone was seen a few times. CDR3 in DNA: TGTGCCAGCAGCTTGACTAGCCCCCCGGGGACCCAGTACTTC. Protein: CASSLTSPPGTQYF. The chain couples TRBV5-4 to TRBJ2-5; possible D gene TRBD2, 6 bases. Trimming cost V 1 base and J 7 bases, with 14 bases left between them. The CDR3 is made up of 14 amino acids. Germline V gene sequence: CDR1 SGHNT, CDR2 YYREEE (reference sequence). The whole variable domain, remainder taken from reference TRBV5-4 and TRBJ2-5, is ETGVTQSPTHLIKTRGQQVTLRCSSQSGHNTVSWYQQALGQGPQFIFQYYREEENGRGNFPPRFSGLQFPNYSSELNVNALELDDSALYLCASSLTSPPGTQYFGPGTRLLVL.

This sequence joins TRBV4-2 and TRBJ1-2, with 11 bases lining up with TRBD1. The germline gives CDR1 LGHNA, CDR2 YNFKEQ. CDR3 length equals 15 residues. The V gene end was trimmed by 1 base and the J gene end by 2 bases; junction bases not matched to a gene: 0. The CDR3, as DNA: TGTGCCAGCAGCCAAGGGACAGGGGGCAACTATGGCTACACCTTC. Its protein is CASSQGTGGNYGYTF.

The rearrangement joins TRBV19 to TRBJ1-5; TRBD1 aligns across 7 bases. CDR1 and CDR2 from the germline V gene are LNHDA and SQIVND (reference sequence). The CDR3 covers 16 residues. V trimming: 3 bases; J trimming: 3 bases; junction bases outside the gene matches: 8. CDR3 loop: CASSIQGGVINQPQHF. CDR3 coding DNA: TGTGCCAGTAGTATTCAGGGGGGCGTAATCAATCAGCCCCAGCATTTT. The full variable domain, its missing parts supplied by reference TRBV19 and TRBJ1-5, is DGGITQSPKYLFRKEGQNVTLSCEQNLNHDAMYWYRQDPGQGLRLIYYSQIVNDFQKGDIAEGYSVSREKKESFPLTVTSAQKNPTAFYLCASSIQGGVINQPQHFGDGTRLSIL.

The chain couples TRBV6-1 to TRBJ2-7; 9 nucleotides align to TRBD1. This CDR3 is 16 amino acids long. The V gene's germline CDR1 is MNHNS and CDR2 SASEGT. V shed 1 base, J shed 3 bases, and the junction held 7 bases outside the gene matches. CDR3 amino acids: CASSEGTGAVRYEQYF. CDR3 nucleotides: TGTGCCAGCAGTGAAGGGACAGGGGCCGTTCGCTACGAGCAGTACTTC.

This sequence joins TRBV5-1 and TRBJ2-7, with a possible D match to TRBD2 (5 bases). Between the trimmed V and J ends, which lost 3 bases and 6 bases, there was a span of 19 bases. In germline, CDR1 is SGHRS, CDR2 YFSETQ. This CDR3 is built from 15 residues. The CDR3 DNA follows: TGCGCCAGCAGCTCGGAGCTCGGAGGTCCGACCGAGCAGTACTTC. It yields the protein CASSSELGGPTEQYF.

This clone is a singleton in its sample. An end of the junction does not agree with germline; a read error may underlie this. V and J are TRBV28 and TRBJ2-3; the match to TRBD1 covers 8 bases. From germline, CDR1 is MDHEN and CDR2 SYDVKM. This CDR3 region has 19 residues. The CDR3 DNA reads as TGTGCCAGCAGTTTACTCGGGGCTGCAGGGGGCCTAAGCATAGATACGCAGTATTTT. As protein: CASSLLGAAGGLSIDTQYF.

This clone was picked up a small number of times. The J gene is TRBJ2-3, the V gene TRBV28, with D perhaps matching TRBD2 (6 bases). Germline CDR1 MDHEN, CDR2 SYDVKM. The CDR3 covers 16 residues. V lost 8 bases and J 4 bases, leaving 22 bases between the germline ends. CDR3 sequence reads: CASSPGARFGPDTQYF. The CDR3, as DNA: TGTGCCAGCTCCCCGGGAGCCCGATTTGGTCCAGATACGCAGTATTTT.

The CDR3 reads CAWSVRLGNTEAFF. CDR3 sequence (DNA): TGTGCCTGGAGTGTACGACTTGGGAACACTGAAGCTTTCTTT. J is TRBJ1-1 and V is TRBV30; D not resolved. Germline CDR1 GTSNPN, CDR2 SVGIG (reference sequence). V lost 0 bases, J lost 1 base, and 9 bases lay in between. CDR3 length: 14 residues.

V is TRBV28 and J is TRBJ2-3, with 13 positions matching TRBD2. Germline V CDR1 and CDR2: MDHEN, SYDVKM. The CDR3 spans 16 residues. V dropped 7 bases and J dropped 5; count of bases not matched to a gene: 9. The CDR3 loop is CASTLGLAGVIDTQYF. The CDR3 DNA is TGTGCCAGCACCTTAGGACTAGCGGGAGTTATAGATACGCAGTATTTT. Using reference TRBV28 and TRBJ2-3 for the parts outside the CDR3, the full variable domain is DVKVTQSSRYLVKRTGEKVFLECVQDMDHENMFWYRQDPGLGLRLIYFSYDVKMKEKGDIPEGYSVSREKKERFSLILESASTNQTSMYLCASTLGLAGVIDTQYFGPGTRLTVL.

The chain carries TRBV10-3 and TRBJ1-2; 10 bases fit TRBD1. This CDR3 contains 19 residues. Unmatched junction bases numbered 14, after V lost 0 bases and J lost 4 bases. The V gene's germline CDR1 is ENHRY and CDR2 SYGVKD. CDR3 protein: CAISESALGTGAIIYGYTF. The CDR3 DNA follows: TGTGCCATCAGTGAGTCCGCACTCGGGACAGGGGCAATTATCTATGGCTACACCTTC.

This chain connects TRBV7-2 to TRBJ1-5; 7 nucleotides align to TRBD1. V lost 4 bases to trimming and J lost 2 bases; unmatched junction nucleotides: 5. The germline V gene encodes CDR1 SGHTA and CDR2 FQGNSA. The CDR3 extends over 15 amino acids. The CDR3 bases are TGTGCCAGCAGCTGGGGGACAGTAGGCAATCAGCCCCAGCATTTT. It specifies CASSWGTVGNQPQHF.

V is TRBV18 and J is TRBJ1-1; tentatively, D is TRBD1 (6 bases). The CDR3 is 17 residues long. CDR1 and CDR2 from the germline V gene are KGHSH and LQKENI. V shed 5 bases and J shed 1 base, with 20 bases lying between them. The CDR3 loop reads CASSDILLGRGNTEAFF. CDR3 bases: TGTGCCAGCTCAGACATCCTCCTAGGCAGGGGGAACACTGAAGCTTTCTTT.

This clone has a single count. V usage is TRBV5-4 and J usage is TRBJ2-2; unclear D gene. Germline loops: CDR1 SGHNT, CDR2 YYREEE (reference sequence). The CDR3 is made up of 14 amino acids. V shed 3 bases and J shed 2 bases, with 8 bases lying between them. The CDR3 DNA reads as TGTGCCAGCAGCTCTCCGAGTAACACCGGGGAGCTGTTTTTT. Amino acids: CASSSPSNTGELFF.

The chain uses TRBV7-3 and TRBJ2-1; possible D gene TRBD2, 6 bases. The CDR3 sequence is 15 residues long. V was pared by 5 bases and J by 4 bases, with 15 bases between. Germline CDR1 is SGHTA and CDR2 is FQGTGA. The CDR3 nucleotides are TGTGCCAGCAGCACTGGGACTTCGAGATACAATGAGCAGTTCTTC. It specifies CASSTGTSRYNEQFF.

This clone has a handful of counts. The chain carries TRBV9 and TRBJ2-1; TRBD2 matches at 8 bases. V shed 3 bases, J shed 0 bases, and the junction held 2 bases outside the gene matches. CDR1 is SGDLS, CDR2 YYNGEE, per germline. CDR3 size: 15 residues. The DNA for the CDR3 is TGTGCCAGCAGCGCGGGGGGGAGCTCCTACAATGAGCAGTTCTTC. Protein: CASSAGGSSYNEQFF.

For the CDR3, the DNA is TGTGCCAGCAGTAGCGGAGGGACGGTTAGCACAGATACGCAGTATTTT. This sequence encodes CASSSGGTVSTDTQYF. V and J are TRBV28 and TRBJ2-3, with D possibly TRBD2 on 6 matching bases. In germline, CDR1 is MDHEN, CDR2 SYDVKM. The ends were cut back, 5 bases at V and 0 bases at J, with 15 bases in the middle. The CDR3 covers 16 residues.

This chain connects TRBV19 to TRBJ1-4; 10 bases are a match to TRBD1. There are 17 residues in the CDR3. Trimming removed 4 bases from V and 8 bases from J; junction bases left unmatched: 13. Germline CDR1 LNHDA, CDR2 SQIVND (reference sequence). Here the CDR3 DNA reads TGTGCCAGTAGTACCTCCCGGACAGGGGGATTGGGAGAAAAACTGTTTTTT. Protein sequence: CASSTSRTGGLGEKLFF.